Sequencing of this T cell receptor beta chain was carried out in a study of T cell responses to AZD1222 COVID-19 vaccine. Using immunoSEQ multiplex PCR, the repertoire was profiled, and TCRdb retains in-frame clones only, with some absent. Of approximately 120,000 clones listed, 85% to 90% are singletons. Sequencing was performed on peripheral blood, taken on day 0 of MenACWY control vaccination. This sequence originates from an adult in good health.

CDR3 loop: CASSPTTSGSTGELFF. The CDR3 DNA follows: TGTGCCAGCAGCCCGACAACTAGCGGGAGCACCGGGGAGCTGTTTTTT. The genes are TRBV4-2 and TRBJ2-2; TRBD2 agrees at 11 bases. CDR3 size: 16 residues. The germline V gene encodes CDR1 LGHNA and CDR2 YNFKEQ. Unmatched junction bases numbered 5, after V lost 4 bases and J lost 4 bases.